Following are 30 T cell receptor beta chains from one sample sequenced in a study of blood T cell repertoires in COVID-19. The method was immunoSEQ multiplex PCR; TCRdb's version includes in-frame clones alone and lacks a portion of them. The data show approximately 240,000 clones, 70% to 90% seen once. Sequenced material: peripheral blood. These receptor sequences come from a woman aged 40 to 55 who had recovered from COVID-19.

This chain uses TRBV12-3 or TRBV12-4 with TRBJ2-7, with D tentatively TRBD2 (6 bases). With 10 bases removed from V and 1 base from J, the gap between germline ends came to 14 bases. The CDR3 consists of 13 residues. CDR3 region: CATLAAGSYEQYF. Written as DNA, the CDR3 is TGTGCCACCCTGGCGGCGGGGTCCTACGAGCAGTACTTC.

In its sample, this clone was seen once. This rearrangement joins TRBV5-6 to TRBJ1-2, with D unresolved. Trimming pared 4 bases from V and 7 bases from J, leaving 20 bases between. This CDR3 is built from 15 residues. Germline assignment: CDR1 SGHDT and CDR2 YYEEEE. CDR3 sequence: CASSPSFGVVRGYTF. CDR3 in DNA: TGTGCCAGCAGCCCAAGTTTCGGGGTAGTGCGTGGCTACACCTTC.

This clone has just a few counts. J is TRBJ1-5 and V is TRBV2, with TRBD1 identical over 7 bases. Per germline, CDR1 SNHLY and CDR2 FYNNEI. Losses at the gene ends were 4 bases for V and 6 bases for J; bases not matched to a gene: 6. This CDR3 region has 14 residues. The chain's CDR3 is CASSAYRGTQPQHF. In DNA, the CDR3 is TGTGCCAGCAGTGCATACAGGGGAACTCAGCCCCAGCATTTT.

Here the CDR3 DNA reads TGTGCCAGCAGTCCCCTCCTGGGGAAAGCGGGCTATGGCTACACCTTC. Amino acids: CASSPLLGKAGYGYTF. V and J are TRBV28 and TRBJ1-2; no clear D gene. The CDR3 loop spans 16 amino acids. Germline V gene lookup returns CDR1 MDHEN and CDR2 SYDVKM. Trimming cost V 5 bases and J 4 bases, with 20 bases left between them.

The V call is TRBV4-3, the J call TRBJ2-1, with 8 bases identical to TRBD2. The CDR3 is 16 amino acids. In germline, CDR1 is LGHNA, CDR2 YSLEER. The V and J ends lost 4 bases and 7 bases, in that order; junction bases with no gene match: 12. CDR3 sequence (DNA): TGCGCCAGCAGCCTCCGGGAGGGCCGACGTAGGAATGAGCAGTTCTTC. It yields the protein CASSLREGRRRNEQFF.

V gene TRBV5-8 combines with J gene TRBJ2-5; 9 bases map to TRBD2. There are 17 residues in the CDR3. Per the germline V gene, CDR1 is SGHTS and CDR2 is YDEGEE. The J segment lost 2 bases and the V segment lost 4 bases, leaving 12 bases of the junction unmatched. CDR3 nucleotide sequence: TGTGCCAGCAGCACCGGTACTAGCGGGCCTAATCAAGAGACCCAGTACTTC. The encoded protein is CASSTGTSGPNQETQYF.

The V and J genes are TRBV5-1 and TRBJ2-1; perhaps TRBD2 as D (6 bases). Germline lookup yields CDR1 SGHRS and CDR2 YFSETQ. There are 17 residues in the CDR3. V lost 3 bases to trimming and J lost 6 bases, with 22 bases between them. This chain's CDR3 is CASSSPIGPGGSNEQFF. In nucleotides, the CDR3 is TGCGCCAGCAGCTCACCAATAGGGCCCGGAGGGTCCAATGAGCAGTTCTTC.

The chain has TRBV18 and TRBJ2-5; D is unclear. The CDR3 spans 13 residues. Germline V gene sequence: CDR1 KGHSH, CDR2 LQKENI. The ends were cut back, 9 bases at V and 1 base at J, with 12 bases in the middle. The CDR3 DNA is TGTGCCAGTCTCGAGGTGCTCCAAGAGACCCAGTACTTC. Translating gives CASLEVLQETQYF.

The gene calls are TRBV7-2 and TRBJ2-7; 7 bases are shared with TRBD1. The junction had 13 bases not matched to a gene; V was cut back by 5 bases and J by 6 bases. Germline V gene data show CDR1 as SGHTA and CDR2 as FQGNSA. There are 15 residues in the CDR3. The chain's CDR3 is CASSVDRAKGGEQYF. The CDR3 region has the DNA TGTGCCAGCAGCGTCGACAGGGCGAAGGGTGGCGAGCAGTACTTC.

V is TRBV28 and J is TRBJ2-1; TRBD1 might be the D (5 bases). Germline-derived CDR1 and CDR2 are MDHEN and SYDVKM. V lost 5 bases to trimming and J lost 4 bases, with 15 bases between them. The CDR3 runs 15 residues. CDR3 sequence reads: CASSPPLTGYNEQFF. CDR3 in DNA: TGTGCCAGCAGTCCCCCTTTAACAGGTTACAATGAGCAGTTCTTC.

The V gene is TRBV5-1, the J gene TRBJ2-1; 8 bases map to TRBD1. The ends lost 0 bases at V and 4 bases at J; junction bases unmatched: 12. The CDR3 is 18 amino acids. Per germline, CDR1 SGHRS and CDR2 YFSETQ. DNA of the CDR3: TGCGCCAGCAGCTTGGTCCGTGAGTCGACAGGGGCTTACAATGAGCAGTTCTTC. This sequence encodes CASSLVRESTGAYNEQFF. Complete variable domain (other parts from reference TRBV5-1 and TRBJ2-1): KAGVTQTPRYLIKTRGQQVTLSCSPISGHRSVSWYQQTPGQGLQFLFEYFSETQRNKGNFPGRFSGRQFSNSRSEMNVSTLELGDSALYLCASSLVRESTGAYNEQFFGPGTRLTVL.

V and J are TRBV5-4 and TRBJ2-1; TRBD1 aligns across 10 bases. Germline lookup yields CDR1 SGHNT and CDR2 YYREEE (reference sequence). The CDR3 totals 14 residues. V lost 4 bases, J lost 7 bases, and 5 bases stayed unmatched. This CDR3 reads CASSPGQGRNEQFF. CDR3 sequence (DNA): TGTGCCAGCAGCCCGGGACAGGGGAGAAATGAGCAGTTCTTC.

V is TRBV2 and J is TRBJ2-7; the match to TRBD2 covers 7 bases. The CDR3 has 15 amino acids. Trimming at V came to 1 base and at J to 0 bases, leaving 3 bases not matched to a gene. The germline CDR1 and CDR2 sequences are SNHLY and FYNNEI. CDR3 bases: TGTGCCAGCAGTGAAGGGACTAGGGGCTCCTACGAGCAGTACTTC. Its translation is CASSEGTRGSYEQYF.

Here the CDR3 reads CATSRDLDGNTDTQYF. The CDR3 region has the DNA TGTGCCACCAGCAGAGACCTAGACGGAAACACAGATACGCAGTATTTT. The rearrangement links TRBV15 to TRBJ2-3; no clear D. V was pared by 0 bases and J by 2 bases, with 12 bases between. Germline values: CDR1 LNHNV, CDR2 YYDKDF (reference sequence). The CDR3 consists of 16 residues.

V usage is TRBV30 and J usage is TRBJ2-3, with D maybe TRBD1 (5 bases). Germline V gene data show CDR1 as GTSNPN and CDR2 as SVGIG (reference sequence). CDR3 length: 13 residues. V gave up 1 base and J gave up 2 bases, with 7 bases separating them. CDR3 in DNA: TGTGCCTGGAGTGGACAGTACACAGATACGCAGTATTTT. It translates to CAWSGQYTDTQYF.

The chain employs TRBV6-2 or TRBV6-3 and TRBJ2-6; tentatively, D is TRBD1 (6 bases). Trimming left V 7 bases short and J 0 bases short, with 10 bases between. The germline CDR1 and CDR2 sequences are MNHEY and SVGEGT. CDR3 length: 15 residues. The CDR3 region is CASNPGASGANVLTF. DNA for the CDR3: TGTGCCAGCAACCCAGGGGCCTCTGGGGCCAACGTCCTGACTTTC.

The CDR3 coding sequence is TGTGCCAGCAGCTTCCGGGGCTATGGCTACACCTTC. Amino acid sequence: CASSFRGYGYTF. This chain links TRBV7-2 with TRBJ1-2, with no clear D. The V end lost 3 bases, the J end lost 4 bases, and 6 bases lay between the germline ends. In germline, CDR1 is SGHTA, CDR2 FQGNSA. This CDR3 region has 12 residues. Full variable domain (remainder filled in from reference TRBV7-2 and TRBJ1-2): GAGVSQSPSNKVTEKGKDVELRCDPISGHTALYWYRQSLGQGLEFLIYFQGNSAPDKSGLPSDRFSAERTGGSVSTLTIQRTQQEDSAVYLCASSFRGYGYTFGSGTRLTVV.

The count of this clone is one. The CDR3 spells CATRPSGGNYEQYF. CDR3 nucleotides: TGTGCCACCCGCCCCAGTGGCGGAAACTACGAGCAGTACTTC. The chain recombines TRBV6-2 or TRBV6-3 with TRBJ2-7; D uncertain. V lost 10 bases, J lost 3 bases, and 19 bases lay in between. Germline V gene lookup returns CDR1 MNHEY and CDR2 SVGEGT. The CDR3 consists of 14 residues.

This clone appeared a single time. The chain employs TRBV30 and TRBJ2-1, with D perhaps matching TRBD2 (5 bases). Germline lookup yields CDR1 GTSNPN and CDR2 SVGIG (reference sequence). V gave up 4 bases and J gave up 5 bases, with 18 bases separating them. This CDR3 has 15 residues. The CDR3 DNA reads as TGTGCCTGGAAGACAATCTTCGACGGGGACAATGAGCAGTTCTTC. Residues: CAWKTIFDGDNEQFF.

CDR3 nucleotides: TGTGCCAGTAGCTCCTCCAGGGGGTACACCGGGGAGCTGTTTTTT. It is translated as CASSSSRGYTGELFF. This sequence joins TRBV19 and TRBJ2-2, with 7 bases lining up with TRBD1. The germline V gene has CDR1 LNHDA and CDR2 SQIVND (reference sequence). The CDR3 has 15 residues. V trimming: 6 bases; J trimming: 3 bases; junction bases outside the gene matches: 7.

The J gene is TRBJ1-2, the V gene TRBV19, with 7 bases that match TRBD1. The CDR3 has 14 residues. Germline trimming cut 5 bases from V and 3 bases from J; bases unmatched to any gene: 6. Germline V CDR1 and CDR2: LNHDA, SQIVND (reference sequence). Written as DNA, the CDR3 is TGTGCCAGTAGTGGGACAGACGCCTACTATGGCTACACCTTC. This gives the protein CASSGTDAYYGYTF. Complete variable domain (other parts from reference TRBV19 and TRBJ1-2): DGGITQSPKYLFRKEGQNVTLSCEQNLNHDAMYWYRQDPGQGLRLIYYSQIVNDFQKGDIAEGYSVSREKKESFPLTVTSAQKNPTAFYLCASSGTDAYYGYTFGSGTRLTVV.

This clone was recorded once. This sequence joins TRBV7-2 and TRBJ1-3; D not resolved. With 2 bases removed from V and 4 bases from J, the gap between germline ends came to 6 bases. Germline-derived CDR1 and CDR2 are SGHTA and FQGNSA. The CDR3 is made up of 13 amino acids. The CDR3 DNA reads as TGTGCCAGCAGCTTAAACGGGGGAAACACCATATATTTT. Protein product: CASSLNGGNTIYF.

This clone occurred once. Other DNA sequences of this sample code for an identical CDR3. This rearrangement joins TRBV18 to TRBJ2-7; the match to TRBD2 covers 9 bases. V lost 0 bases and J lost 6; bases outside the gene matches: 3. Germline V gene data show CDR1 as KGHSH and CDR2 as LQKENI. This CDR3 comprises 14 residues. CDR3 in DNA: TGTGCCAGCTCACCACCGGGACTAGCTTCCGAGCAGTACTTC. It encodes CASSPPGLASEQYF.

The chain couples TRBV14 to TRBJ1-2, with TRBD1 identical over 9 bases. The junction had 6 bases not matched to a gene; V was cut back by 3 bases and J by 4 bases. Germline-derived CDR1 and CDR2 are SGHDN and FVKESK. The CDR3 is made up of 15 amino acids. CDR3 bases: TGTGCCAGCAGCCAGGGACAGGGAGGGTCCTATGGCTACACCTTC. As protein: CASSQGQGGSYGYTF. Based on the CDR3 plus reference TRBV14 and TRBJ1-2, the full variable domain is EAGVTQFPSHSVIEKGQTVTLRCDPISGHDNLYWYRRVMGKEIKFLLHFVKESKQDESGMPNNRFLAERTGGTYSTLKVQPAELEDSGVYFCASSQGQGGSYGYTFGSGTRLTVV.

The chain uses TRBV11-3 and TRBJ1-2; tentatively, D is TRBD1 (5 bases). The length of the CDR3 is 14 residues. Germline V gene lookup returns CDR1 SGHNT and CDR2 YENEEA. Trimming took 3 bases from V and 3 from J, leaving 11 bases between them. CDR3 protein: CASSLRPGDYGYTF. DNA for the CDR3: TGTGCCAGCAGCTTGAGGCCGGGGGACTATGGCTACACCTTC.

Only a few counts were recorded for this clone. Other DNA sequences in the same sample also yield this CDR3. The chain has TRBV11-3 and TRBJ1-6; 9 bases align to TRBD1. Germline V CDR1 and CDR2: SGHNT, YENEEA. This CDR3 spans 14 amino acids. The ends lost 4 bases at V and 9 bases at J; junction bases unmatched: 4. The CDR3 region is CASSSRDRVSPLHF. In DNA, the CDR3 is TGTGCCAGCAGCTCCCGGGACAGGGTTTCACCCCTCCACTTT.

The chain joins TRBV11-3 to TRBJ2-7; 13 bases are a match to TRBD2. V was pared by 2 bases and J by 2 bases, with 3 bases of the junction left unmatched. Per the germline V gene, CDR1 is SGHNT and CDR2 is YENEEA. The CDR3 contains 16 residues. CDR3 nucleotide sequence: TGTGCCAGCAGCTTAATGGGACTAGCGGGAACCTACGAGCAGTACTTC. Translation gives CASSLMGLAGTYEQYF.

This sequence joins TRBV11-2 and TRBJ2-7, with 8 bases lining up with TRBD1. Germline-derived CDR1 and CDR2 are SGHAT and FQNNGV. CDR3 size: 14 residues. J gave up 3 bases and V 2 bases, and 3 bases lay outside the gene matches. CDR3 in amino acids: CASSLTGGVYEQYF. The CDR3 DNA reads as TGTGCCAGCAGCTTAACAGGGGGAGTCTACGAGCAGTACTTC.

The V call is TRBV5-6, the J call TRBJ1-3, with D perhaps TRBD1 (5 bases). This CDR3 spans 16 amino acids. Trimming removed 4 bases from V and 0 bases from J, with 14 bases in between. Germline-derived CDR1 and CDR2 are SGHDT and YYEEEE. The CDR3 DNA sequence: TGTGCCAGCAGCCTACCGACAGATTTCTCTGGAAACACCATATATTTT. Its translation: CASSLPTDFSGNTIYF.

The rearrangement joins TRBV7-2 to TRBJ2-4; unclear D gene. Trimming removed 1 base from V and 0 bases from J, with 10 bases in between. Germline values: CDR1 SGHTA, CDR2 FQGNSA. This CDR3 is built from 16 residues. The CDR3 region has the DNA TGTGCCAGCAGCTTAGGGCAGCCGGGAGCCAAAAACATTCAGTACTTC. This codes for CASSLGQPGAKNIQYF.